The 22 T cell receptor beta chains below come from one sample, sequenced in a study of response to subunit inactivated influenza vaccine. TCRdb reprocessed the RT-PCR reads via MiXCR and lists one record per CDR3 protein. The repertoire consists of 200,000 to 300,000 distinct CDR3 sequences, with less than 15% occurring once and the leading ten covering about 7.8%. Here the sequenced sample was non-naive T cells sorted from PBMCs, taken roughly 2 weeks before vaccination. All receptors derive from a man aged 45-65 years who received an inactivated influenza vaccine.

V is TRBV29-1 and J is TRBJ2-1, with TRBD2 identical over 9 bases. This CDR3 has 15 residues. Germline trimming cut 6 bases from V and 0 bases from J; bases unmatched to any gene: 6. CDR1 SQVTM and CDR2 ANQGSEA come from the germline V gene. The CDR3 sequence: CSVSGRPSSYNEQFF. The CDR3 DNA sequence: TGCAGCGTAAGCGGGAGGCCGAGCTCCTACAATGAGCAGTTCTTC.

This clonotype was detected only a few times. The chain combines TRBV25-1 with TRBJ2-1; D gene uncertain. The ends were cut back, 3 bases at V and 8 bases at J, with 11 bases in the middle. Per the germline V gene, CDR1 is MGHDK and CDR2 is SYGVNS. CDR3 length: 13 residues. DNA of the CDR3: TGTGCCAGCAGTGATTCGCGCCGAGATGAGCAGTTCTTC. Translation gives CASSDSRRDEQFF.

This clonotype was recorded a few times. CDR3 in amino acids: CASSTVDRGDQPQHF. CDR3 nucleotides: TGTGCCAGCAGCACAGTCGACAGGGGAGATCAGCCCCAGCATTTT. The V gene is TRBV7-2, the J gene TRBJ1-5, with 8 positions matching TRBD1. V dropped 5 bases and J dropped 5; count of bases not matched to a gene: 8. Germline V CDR1 and CDR2: SGHTA, FQGNSA. CDR3 length: 15 residues.

This clonotype has ten or more counts. This chain uses TRBV28 with TRBJ2-3; D is perhaps TRBD1 (6 bases). In germline, CDR1 is MDHEN, CDR2 SYDVKM. Trimming removed 2 bases from V and 0 bases from J, with 6 bases in between. The CDR3 spans 14 residues. The CDR3 DNA follows: TGTGCCAGCAGTTTAAGGGGGAGCACAGATACGCAGTATTTT. Its protein product is CASSLRGSTDTQYF.

Many counts were recorded for this clonotype. This rearrangement joins TRBV6-5 to TRBJ2-3, with D maybe TRBD1 (6 bases). Germline CDR1 is MNHEY and CDR2 is SVGAGI. The CDR3 loop spans 15 amino acids. V lost 2 bases and J lost 0, with 9 bases in between. The CDR3 bases are TGTGCCAGCAGTTACGGTGGGGGCAGCACAGATACGCAGTATTTT. This translates into CASSYGGGSTDTQYF.

The chain links TRBV3-1 to TRBJ1-5; 7 bases are shared with TRBD1. CDR1 is LGHDT, CDR2 YNNKEL, per germline (reference sequence). The length of the CDR3 is 17 residues. CDR3 DNA: TGTACCATCTGTACCCAGGCGAGCTCACAGGGGAATCAGCCCCAGCATTTT. Translated, it gives CTICTQASSQGNQPQHF.

This clonotype has at least ten counts. This chain connects TRBV7-2 to TRBJ2-2; D is uncertain. Trimming took off 3 bases at V and 5 bases at J, with 10 bases between the two ends. CDR1 is SGHTA, CDR2 FQGNSA, per germline. The CDR3 runs to 14 residues. As DNA, the CDR3 is TGTGCCAGCAGCTTGGGCAGAGCTACCGGGGAGCTGTTTTTT. It is translated as CASSLGRATGELFF.

Concerning this clonotype: This sequence may be a read error, since a much larger clone differs from it by one base. V gene TRBV5-6 combines with J gene TRBJ2-3, with 9 bases lining up with TRBD1. The CDR3 has 15 amino acids. Germline CDR1 SGHDT, CDR2 YYEEEE. For the CDR3, the DNA is TGTGCCATCAGCCCCTGGACAGGGGGCACAGATACGCAGTATTTT. Translated, it gives CAISPWTGGTDTQYF.

This chain links TRBV6-1 with TRBJ1-2; a weak D match, TRBD1 (5 bases). The CDR3 has 14 amino acids. V lost 6 bases and J 8 bases, leaving 19 bases between the germline ends. Germline V CDR1 and CDR2: MNHNS, SASEGT. In DNA, the CDR3 is TGTGCCAGCAGGGGCAGGGACCCCAAGGCGGGCTACACCTTC. Encoded protein: CASRGRDPKAGYTF.

This clonotype was seen only a few times. The genes are TRBV7-8 and TRBJ1-4; D perhaps matches TRBD1 (5 bases). V was pared by 5 bases and J by 10 bases, with 17 bases between. Per the germline V gene, CDR1 is SGHVS and CDR2 is FQNEAQ. CDR3 length equals 14 residues. In DNA form, the CDR3 reads TGTGCCAGCAGCCTCTCGGGGCAGGTTGTAAAACTGTTTTTT. Its protein product is CASSLSGQVVKLFF.

This clonotype has just a few counts. The chain combines TRBV7-9 with TRBJ2-7; TRBD1 might be the D (5 bases). V shed 5 bases and J shed 2 bases, with 13 bases lying between them. Germline V gene lookup returns CDR1 SEHNR and CDR2 FQNEAQ (reference sequence). The CDR3 consists of 14 residues. Written as DNA, the CDR3 is TGTGCCAGCAGCCCGACAGAGCTTACCTACGAGCAGTACTTC. This gives the protein CASSPTELTYEQYF.

The rearrangement uses TRBV2 and TRBJ2-7; D gene uncertain. Looked up from germline, CDR1 is SNHLY and CDR2 is FYNNEI. The CDR3 has 12 residues. V was shortened by 8 bases and J by 2 bases, with 10 bases between the two germline ends. CDR3 amino acids: CASGEDPYEQYF. CDR3 in DNA: TGTGCCAGCGGAGAAGATCCCTACGAGCAGTACTTC.

The chain is built from TRBV28 and TRBJ2-3; D could derive from TRBD1 or TRBD2 (5 bases each). The V end was cut by 5 bases, the J end by 0 bases, with 12 bases between. This CDR3 is built from 15 residues. Germline V gene sequence: CDR1 MDHEN, CDR2 SYDVKM. CDR3 amino acids: CASSKPGTSTDTQYF. The CDR3 bases are TGTGCCAGCAGTAAGCCGGGGACCAGCACAGATACGCAGTATTTT.

This sequence joins TRBV19 and TRBJ2-4; D is ambiguous. V was clipped by 1 base and J by 0 bases, with 4 bases between them. This CDR3 contains 14 residues. Germline V gene data show CDR1 as LNHDA and CDR2 as SQIVND (reference sequence). In nucleotides, the CDR3 is TGTGCCAGTAGTATAGCGATAGCCAAAAACATTCAGTACTTC. Amino acid sequence: CASSIAIAKNIQYF. The variable domain in full, with the rest retrieved from reference TRBV19 and TRBJ2-4, is DGGITQSPKYLFRKEGQNVTLSCEQNLNHDAMYWYRQDPGQGLRLIYYSQIVNDFQKGDIAEGYSVSREKKESFPLTVTSAQKNPTAFYLCASSIAIAKNIQYFGAGTRLSVL.

This clonotype appeared a few times. The rearrangement links TRBV4-3 to TRBJ1-2; D is possibly TRBD1 (6 bases). The germline V gene has CDR1 LGHNA and CDR2 YSLEER. Deletions cut 0 bases from V and 4 bases from J, with 12 bases between. This CDR3 is built from 15 residues. The CDR3: CASSQDSRGSYGYTF. CDR3 in DNA: TGCGCCAGCAGCCAAGATTCTAGGGGGAGCTATGGCTACACCTTC.

The J gene is TRBJ2-7, the V gene TRBV7-6; D assignment may be TRBD1 or TRBD2 (5 bases each). Trimming took 1 base from V and 7 from J, leaving 14 bases between them. CDR1 is SGHVS, CDR2 FNYEAQ, per germline. CDR3 size: 14 residues. The CDR3 DNA sequence: TGTGCCAGCAGCTTAGGGGGTGGTTGGGGGGAGCAGTACTTC. Amino acids: CASSLGGGWGEQYF.

This clonotype turned up a few times. The gene calls are TRBV4-2 and TRBJ2-5; the match to TRBD1 covers 12 bases. Germline trimming cut 2 bases from V and 4 bases from J; bases unmatched to any gene: 8. The CDR3 spans 17 residues. The germline CDR1 and CDR2 sequences are LGHNA and YNFKEQ. CDR3 in amino acids: CASSQRYGTGGPETQYF. The CDR3 region has the DNA TGTGCCAGCAGCCAAAGATACGGGACAGGGGGCCCAGAGACCCAGTACTTC.

The chain has TRBV20-1 and TRBJ2-5; 9 positions match TRBD1. Germline V gene sequence: CDR1 DFQATT, CDR2 SNEGSKA (reference sequence). V trimming: 4 bases; J trimming: 3 bases; junction bases outside the gene matches: 9. The CDR3 totals 15 residues. The DNA of the CDR3 is TGCAGTGCTACCAAACCTTGGACAGGGGAAGAGACCCAGTACTTC. This codes for CSATKPWTGEETQYF.

The chain carries TRBV4-1 and TRBJ2-7, with D possibly being TRBD2 (5 bases). Trimming removed 3 bases from V and 5 bases from J, with 17 bases in between. This CDR3 spans 15 amino acids. Germline values: CDR1 MGHRA, CDR2 YSYEKL. CDR3 protein: CASSQYHPTRDEQYF. For the CDR3, the DNA is TGCGCCAGCAGCCAGTACCACCCCACGCGGGACGAGCAGTACTTC.

This clonotype was counted many times. The DNA is omitted, as the CDR3 cannot be located on it reliably, and the CDR3 follows TCRdb's listing. The chain links TRBV7-5 to TRBJ2-1; no DNA check was done on the table's D call, TRBD2. TRBV7-5 is a recognized pseudogene. The CDR3 adds up to 18 amino acids, both ends counted. The CDR3 here is CISVPEASLASGGNEQFF.

This clonotype was seen a few times. The chain carries TRBV20-1 and TRBJ2-6; tentatively, D is TRBD1 (6 bases). V was trimmed by 3 bases and J by 0 bases, leaving 12 bases between them. Germline CDR1 DFQATT, CDR2 SNEGSKA (reference sequence). The CDR3 is made up of 16 amino acids. CDR3 sequence reads: CSARPTGSSGANVLTF. Written as DNA, the CDR3 is TGCAGTGCTAGGCCTACAGGGTCCTCTGGGGCCAACGTCCTGACTTTC.

The chain has TRBV7-6 and TRBJ2-1, with 10 bases lining up with TRBD2. Germline lookup yields CDR1 SGHVS and CDR2 FNYEAQ. CDR3 length equals 16 residues. With V trimmed by 5 bases and J by 8 bases, 12 bases remained unmatched. CDR3 loop: CASSGYASGRFDEQFF. DNA for the CDR3: TGTGCCAGCAGCGGGTATGCTAGCGGGAGATTTGATGAGCAGTTCTTC.